The clone carrying this TCR beta chain was detected once. Its antigen is still unknown. Genomic DNA in an amount of around 1.8 micrograms was extracted from cryopreserved PBMCs and used for the preparation of TCR beta libraries. These data come from a study of cytotoxic CD8 clonotypes in ibrutinib-treated CLL. Turning to the study itself: Across the patients, approximately 10 were relapsed/refractory, around 16 treatment-naive and 17 to 18 IGHV unmutated. Findings of the study overall: Starting clonality was above that of age-matched healthy donors and tracked circulating CD8+ T-cell counts. Progressing and sustained-remission patients had different sampling times.

TCRdb's copy holds only in-frame clones and misses some; the assay was immunoSEQ multiplex PCR. The repertoire holds 76,000 or so clones, 75% to 90% seen once, with around 37% in the top ten. This TCR was sampled from a human donor with chronic lymphocytic leukemia. Source: PBMCs, taken after 24 months of ibrutinib treatment.

CDR3 DNA sequence: TGTGCCAGTAGTATGGTTTCCAATCAGCCCCAGCATTTT. This translates into CASSMVSNQPQHF. The chain couples TRBV19 to TRBJ1-5; D not certain. Germline assignment: CDR1 LNHDA and CDR2 SQIVND (reference sequence). The CDR3 is made up of 13 amino acids. V shed 3 bases and J shed 3 bases, with 6 bases lying between them.